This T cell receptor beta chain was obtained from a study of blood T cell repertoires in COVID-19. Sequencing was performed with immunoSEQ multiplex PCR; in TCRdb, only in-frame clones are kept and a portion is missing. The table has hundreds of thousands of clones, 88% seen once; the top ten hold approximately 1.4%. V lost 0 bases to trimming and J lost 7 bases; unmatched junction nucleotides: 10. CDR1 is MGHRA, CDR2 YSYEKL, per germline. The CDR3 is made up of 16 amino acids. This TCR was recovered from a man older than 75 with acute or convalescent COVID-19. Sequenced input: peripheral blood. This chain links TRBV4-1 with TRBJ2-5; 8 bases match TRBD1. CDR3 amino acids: CASSQETGDVWGTQYF. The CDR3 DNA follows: TGCGCCAGCAGCCAAGAGACAGGGGACGTGTGGGGGACCCAGTACTTC.